Following are 20 T cell receptor beta chains from one sample sequenced in a study of Tregs in tolerant kidney transplant recipients. The repertoire was sequenced with immunoSEQ multiplex PCR; TCRdb's copy has only in-frame clones and lacks some. The repertoire includes 200,000 to 300,000 clones, 80% to 85% of them detected once, and about 0.58% sits in the top ten. The specimen was CD4+ T cells from blood. Receptors were obtained from a human donor in good health.

The chain combines TRBV2 with TRBJ2-7, with D possibly being TRBD2 (5 bases). The CDR3 length is 14 residues. The germline gives CDR1 SNHLY, CDR2 FYNNEI. Trimming shortened V by 5 bases and J by 3 bases, and 14 bases separated the two germline ends. The CDR3 loop is CASSPRERLYEQYF. As DNA, the CDR3 is TGTGCCAGCAGTCCACGCGAGCGGCTCTACGAGCAGTACTTC. Full variable domain (outside the CDR3, taken from reference TRBV2 and TRBJ2-7): EPEVTQTPSHQVTQMGQEVILRCVPISNHLYFYWYRQILGQKVEFLVSFYNNEISEKSEIFDDQFSVERPDGSNFTLKIRSTKLEDSAMYFCASSPRERLYEQYFGPGTRLTVT.

V and J are TRBV5-1 and TRBJ2-3; TRBD2 might be the D (5 bases). The germline V gene has CDR1 SGHRS and CDR2 YFSETQ. The V and J ends lost 0 bases and 1 base respectively, with 15 bases between them. The CDR3 is 17 amino acids. The CDR3 DNA is TGCGCCAGCAGCTTGGCCTGGGTGGGAGATGGCACAGATACGCAGTATTTT. Its protein is CASSLAWVGDGTDTQYF.

This chain links TRBV4-2 with TRBJ1-1; D uncertain. Trimming cost V 0 bases and J 5 bases, with 13 bases left between them. Germline-derived CDR1 and CDR2 are LGHNA and YNFKEQ. The CDR3 is made up of 15 amino acids. CDR3 in DNA: TGTGCCAGCAGCCAAGATCAAAAAGGAGAGACTGAAGCTTTCTTT. Its translation is CASSQDQKGETEAFF.

V and J are TRBV7-6 and TRBJ2-1, with 10 bases aligning to TRBD2. CDR1 is SGHVS, CDR2 FNYEAQ, per germline. With 5 bases clipped from V and 15 bases from J, the junction kept 16 bases outside the gene matches. The CDR3 covers 15 residues. CDR3 residues: CASSLLSGTSVDLFF. Written as DNA, the CDR3 is TGTGCCAGCAGCCTCCTCTCCGGGACTAGCGTAGATCTGTTCTTC.

CDR3 DNA sequence: TGCGCCAGCAGCCAAGACCTTAAGGGGGCTAATGAAAAACTGTTTTTT. As protein: CASSQDLKGANEKLFF. This rearrangement joins TRBV4-1 to TRBJ1-4, with D possibly matching TRBD1 (6 bases). CDR1 MGHRA and CDR2 YSYEKL come from the germline V gene. This CDR3 region has 16 residues. V was clipped by 0 bases and J by 3 bases, with 11 bases between them.

The rearrangement uses TRBV5-1 and TRBJ2-5; D ambiguous. Trimming removed 0 bases at V and 2 bases at J, with 17 bases between. CDR1 and CDR2 (germline): SGHRS, YFSETQ. The CDR3 covers 17 residues. CDR3 loop: CASSLAFIGTFQETQYF. CDR3 nucleotides: TGCGCCAGCAGCTTGGCCTTTATAGGAACCTTTCAAGAGACCCAGTACTTC.

The chain has TRBV11-2 and TRBJ1-4, with no clear D. Germline assignment: CDR1 SGHAT and CDR2 FQNNGV. The CDR3 has 15 residues. The V and J ends lost 2 bases and 0 bases respectively, with 7 bases between them. The CDR3: CASSLQAATNEKLFF. In DNA form, the CDR3 reads TGTGCCAGCAGCTTACAGGCCGCAACTAATGAAAAACTGTTTTTT.

Note on this clone: Distinct nucleotide sequences in the sample also encode this CDR3. This chain connects TRBV6-5 to TRBJ1-1, with 8 bases that match TRBD1. The CDR3 length is 14 residues. Germline trimming cut 8 bases from V and 1 base from J; bases unmatched to any gene: 6. Germline CDR1 is MNHEY and CDR2 is SVGAGI. CDR3 nucleotide sequence: TGTGCCAGCGGGAGGACAGGGAAGAACACTGAAGCTTTCTTT. It specifies CASGRTGKNTEAFF.

In its sample, this clone was seen once. The rearrangement links TRBV18 to TRBJ2-2; D gene unclear. The ends were cut back, 2 bases at V and 2 bases at J, with 6 bases in the middle. The CDR3 has 14 residues. Germline assignment: CDR1 KGHSH and CDR2 LQKENI. In DNA, the CDR3 is TGTGCCAGCTCACCAGGAGTCAACACCGGGGAGCTGTTTTTT. This gives the protein CASSPGVNTGELFF.

The J gene is TRBJ1-1, the V gene TRBV4-1; TRBD1 matches 9 bases. The V and J ends lost 1 base and 0 bases, in that order; junction bases with no gene match: 12. Germline V gene sequence: CDR1 MGHRA, CDR2 YSYEKL. The CDR3 contains 19 residues. For the CDR3, the DNA is TGCGCCAGCAGCCAAGGACCACAGGGGGCTTGGACCATGAACACTGAAGCTTTCTTT. Encoded protein: CASSQGPQGAWTMNTEAFF.

A remark on this clone: At one end, the junction sequence differs from germline, possibly due to a read error. The rearrangement joins TRBV7-7 to TRBJ1-1; D ambiguous. The CDR3 runs to 13 residues. From germline, CDR1 is SSHAT and CDR2 FNYEAQ (reference sequence). In DNA form, the CDR3 reads TGTGCTAGCAGCTCGGGGTGGAACACTGAAGCTTTCTTT. It encodes CASSSGWNTEAFF.

This clone was observed a few times. This sequence joins TRBV4-1 and TRBJ2-7, with D possibly matching TRBD1 (5 bases). The CDR3 spans 15 residues. Germline V gene sequence: CDR1 MGHRA, CDR2 YSYEKL. The V gene lost 1 base and the J gene lost 4 bases, with 14 bases spanning the gap. CDR3 sequence reads: CASSQGPGYVYEQYF. The CDR3, as DNA: TGCGCCAGCAGCCAAGGTCCAGGGTATGTATACGAGCAGTACTTC.

CDR3 amino acids: CASSGDLNTEAFF. CDR3 nucleotides: TGTGCCAGCAGTGGGGACCTGAACACTGAAGCTTTCTTT. The chain links TRBV6-5 to TRBJ1-1; a weak D match, TRBD1 (5 bases). V dropped 5 bases and J dropped 0 bases, with 7 bases sitting between them. The CDR3 extends over 13 amino acids. From germline, CDR1 is MNHEY and CDR2 SVGAGI.

There are a few counts of this clone. This rearrangement joins TRBV19 to TRBJ1-2; D call uncertain. The CDR3 is 15 amino acids. The V and J ends lost 7 bases and 6 bases respectively, with 21 bases between them. Looked up from germline, CDR1 is LNHDA and CDR2 is SQIVND (reference sequence). The CDR3 DNA is TGTGCCAGTATAGAATGGGGAAGGGAGAAGGATGGCTACACCTTC. It encodes CASIEWGREKDGYTF. Drawing the rest from reference TRBV19 and TRBJ1-2, the complete variable domain is DGGITQSPKYLFRKEGQNVTLSCEQNLNHDAMYWYRQDPGQGLRLIYYSQIVNDFQKGDIAEGYSVSREKKESFPLTVTSAQKNPTAFYLCASIEWGREKDGYTFGSGTRLTVV.

This clone was seen more than once but under ten times. This chain joins TRBV5-6 and TRBJ1-4, with D uncertain. Trimming took off 0 bases at V and 8 bases at J, with 8 bases between the two ends. Germline loops: CDR1 SGHDT, CDR2 YYEEEE. The CDR3 has 13 amino acids. The chain's CDR3 is CASSLGMGEKLFF. In DNA, the CDR3 is TGTGCCAGCAGCTTGGGAATGGGAGAAAAACTGTTTTTT.

This chain links TRBV2 with TRBJ1-4; D possibly corresponds to TRBD1 (5 bases). This CDR3 is built from 15 residues. From germline, CDR1 is SNHLY and CDR2 FYNNEI. V lost 7 bases, J lost 5 bases, and 17 bases lay in between. DNA of the CDR3: TGTGCCAGCAACTCCTTCGGGGGGAGCAATGAAAAACTGTTTTTT. Translating it yields CASNSFGGSNEKLFF.

CDR3 sequence: CASSLDTRLRGTDTQYF. CDR3 in DNA: TGTGCCAGCAGCTTAGATACAAGGCTCAGAGGCACAGATACGCAGTATTTT. The chain joins TRBV11-3 to TRBJ2-3, with D uncertain. The CDR3 covers 17 residues. Germline V gene data show CDR1 as SGHNT and CDR2 as YENEEA. Trimming took 0 bases from V and 1 from J, leaving 14 bases between them. Using reference TRBV11-3 and TRBJ2-3 for the parts outside the CDR3, the full variable domain is EAGVVQSPRYKIIEKKQPVAFWCNPISGHNTLYWYLQNLGQGPELLIRYENEEAVDDSQLPKDRFSAERLKGVDSTLKIQPAELGDSAVYLCASSLDTRLRGTDTQYFGPGTRLTVL.

This clone was detected once. The V gene is TRBV5-1, the J gene TRBJ1-3; tentative D call: TRBD1 (5 bases). The CDR3 spans 15 residues. Per the germline V gene, CDR1 is SGHRS and CDR2 is YFSETQ. V was pared by 2 bases and J by 2 bases, with 11 bases between. The CDR3 sequence is CASSFKGEAGNTIYF. CDR3 in DNA: TGCGCCAGCAGCTTTAAAGGGGAGGCTGGAAACACCATATATTTT.

The rearrangement links TRBV5-4 to TRBJ1-1, with D possibly TRBD1 on 5 matching bases. Germline CDR1 and CDR2: SGHNT and YYREEE (reference sequence). V shed 0 bases and J shed 0 bases, with 9 bases lying between them. This CDR3 has 15 amino acids. CDR3 nucleotides: TGTGCCAGCAGCTTGGGTGGGGGGATGAACACTGAAGCTTTCTTT. Translating it yields CASSLGGGMNTEAFF.

CDR3 in amino acids: CASSLGTSVGEQYF. The CDR3 DNA reads TGTGCCAGCAGCTTAGGGACTAGCGTCGGCGAGCAGTACTTC. This chain joins TRBV7-9 and TRBJ2-7, with TRBD2 matching over 9 bases. The germline V gene encodes CDR1 SEHNR and CDR2 FQNEAQ (reference sequence). The CDR3 loop spans 14 amino acids. The J segment lost 6 bases and the V segment lost 1 base, leaving 4 bases of the junction unmatched.